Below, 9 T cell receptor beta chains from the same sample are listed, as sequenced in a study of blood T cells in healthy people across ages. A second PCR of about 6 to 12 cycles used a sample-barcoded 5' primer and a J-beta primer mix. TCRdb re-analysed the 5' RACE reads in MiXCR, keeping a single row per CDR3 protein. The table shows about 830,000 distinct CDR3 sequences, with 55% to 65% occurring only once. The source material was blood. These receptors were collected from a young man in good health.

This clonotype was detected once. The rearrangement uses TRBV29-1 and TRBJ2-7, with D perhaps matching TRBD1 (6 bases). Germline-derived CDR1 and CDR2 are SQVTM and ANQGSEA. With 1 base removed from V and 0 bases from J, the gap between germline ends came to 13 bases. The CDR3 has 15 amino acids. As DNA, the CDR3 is TGCAGCGTTGAAGGGACAGAGGACCCCTCCTACGAGCAGTACTTC. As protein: CSVEGTEDPSYEQYF.

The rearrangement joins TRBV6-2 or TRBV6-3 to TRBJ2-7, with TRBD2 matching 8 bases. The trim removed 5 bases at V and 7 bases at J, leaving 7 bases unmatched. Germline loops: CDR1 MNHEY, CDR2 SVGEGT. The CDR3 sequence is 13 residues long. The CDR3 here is CASSDGREREQYF. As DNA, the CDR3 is TGTGCCAGCAGTGACGGGAGGGAGAGGGAGCAGTACTTC.

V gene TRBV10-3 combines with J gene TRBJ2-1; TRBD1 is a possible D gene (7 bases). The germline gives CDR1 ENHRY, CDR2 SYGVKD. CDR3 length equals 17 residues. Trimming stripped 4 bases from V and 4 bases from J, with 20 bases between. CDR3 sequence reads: CAISVSRGQGGYNEQFF. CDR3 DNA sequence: TGTGCCATCAGTGTTTCAAGGGGGCAGGGGGGTTACAATGAGCAGTTCTTC.

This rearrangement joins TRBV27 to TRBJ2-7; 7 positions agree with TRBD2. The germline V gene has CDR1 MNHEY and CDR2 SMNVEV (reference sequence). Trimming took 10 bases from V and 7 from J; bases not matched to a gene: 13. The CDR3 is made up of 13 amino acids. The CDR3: CATSWGDYNEQYF. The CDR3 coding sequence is TGTGCCACCTCGTGGGGGGACTACAATGAGCAGTACTTC.

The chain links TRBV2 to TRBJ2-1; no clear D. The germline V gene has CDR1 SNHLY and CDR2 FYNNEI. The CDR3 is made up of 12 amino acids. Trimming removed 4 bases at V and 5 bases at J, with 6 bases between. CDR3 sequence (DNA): TGTGCCAGCAGTGCATTAAACAATGAGCAGTTCTTC. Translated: CASSALNNEQFF.

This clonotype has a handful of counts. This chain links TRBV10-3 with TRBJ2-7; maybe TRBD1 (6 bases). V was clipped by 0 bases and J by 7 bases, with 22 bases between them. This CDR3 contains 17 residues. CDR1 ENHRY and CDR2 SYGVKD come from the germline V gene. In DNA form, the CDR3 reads TGTGCCATCAGTGAGTCGTTGGGGGCACGGTCTAATGGGGAGCAGTACTTC. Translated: CAISESLGARSNGEQYF.

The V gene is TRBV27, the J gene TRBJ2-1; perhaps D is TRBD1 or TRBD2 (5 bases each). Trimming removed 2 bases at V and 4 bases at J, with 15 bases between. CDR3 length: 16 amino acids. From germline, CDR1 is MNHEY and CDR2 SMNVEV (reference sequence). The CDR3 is CASSLATEGSYNEQFF. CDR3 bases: TGTGCCAGCAGTTTAGCGACAGAGGGGTCATACAATGAGCAGTTCTTC.

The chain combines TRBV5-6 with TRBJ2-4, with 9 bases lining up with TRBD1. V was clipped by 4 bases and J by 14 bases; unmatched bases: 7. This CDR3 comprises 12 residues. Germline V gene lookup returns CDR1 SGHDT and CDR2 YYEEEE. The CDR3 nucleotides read TGTGCCAGCAGCCCGGGACAGGGTTTGGAGTACTTC. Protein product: CASSPGQGLEYF.

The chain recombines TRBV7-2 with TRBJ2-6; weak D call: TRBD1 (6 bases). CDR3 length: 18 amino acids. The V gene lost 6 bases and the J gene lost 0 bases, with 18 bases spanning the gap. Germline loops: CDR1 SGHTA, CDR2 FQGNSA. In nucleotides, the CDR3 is TGTGCCAGCAGACGCTCCCTAACAGGGAGCTCTGGGGCCAACGTCCTGACTTTC. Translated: CASRRSLTGSSGANVLTF.